Shown below are 10 T cell receptor beta chains from a single sample sequenced in a study of cytomegalovirus exposure and HLA in healthy donors. Profiling relied on immunoSEQ multiplex PCR, and the TCRdb table lists in-frame clones only, not all of them. In the table there are about 200,000 clones, around 88% of which are singletons. Sequencing used PBMCs. The receptors stem from a woman between 18 and 30 years old in good health and CMV-seronegative.

Many counts were recorded for this clone. The rearrangement joins TRBV6-1 to TRBJ2-7; D might be TRBD1 (6 bases). CDR1 is MNHNS and CDR2 is SASEGT in the germline V gene. This CDR3 comprises 15 residues. Between the trimmed V and J ends, which lost 3 bases and 0 bases, there was a span of 12 bases. The CDR3 sequence: CASSDMTGSSYEQYF. CDR3 nucleotides: TGTGCCAGCAGTGATATGACAGGTTCCTCCTACGAGCAGTACTTC.

The CDR3: CASSLIAGEVNEQFF. CDR3 bases: TGTGCCAGCAGCTTAATCGCGGGAGAGGTGAATGAGCAGTTCTTC. The V gene is TRBV7-3, the J gene TRBJ2-1; 7 nucleotides agree with TRBD2. The CDR3 runs to 15 residues. CDR1 and CDR2 (germline): SGHTA, FQGTGA. The V gene end was trimmed by 1 base and the J gene end by 7 bases; junction bases not matched to a gene: 7.

The V call is TRBV11-2, the J call TRBJ1-1; the D is unclear. CDR3 size: 14 residues. Germline values: CDR1 SGHAT, CDR2 FQNNGV. The germline V and J ends were trimmed by 5 bases and 5 bases, with 15 bases remaining between them. The CDR3 DNA sequence: TGTGCCAGCAGCCCACCGCCGTCGAGTACTGAAGCTTTCTTT. It yields the protein CASSPPPSSTEAFF.

V gene TRBV4-1 combines with J gene TRBJ2-4; weak D call: TRBD1 (5 bases). Trimming took off 4 bases at V and 15 bases at J, with 19 bases between the two ends. This CDR3 comprises 13 residues. Germline loops: CDR1 MGHRA, CDR2 YSYEKL. This CDR3 reads CASSPGRAPFLYF. The DNA of the CDR3 is TGCGCCAGCAGCCCCGGCAGGGCACCGTTTCTGTACTTC.

V is TRBV7-9 and J is TRBJ2-2; D is perhaps TRBD1 (6 bases). CDR1 SEHNR and CDR2 FQNEAQ come from the germline V gene (reference sequence). The V end was cut by 4 bases, the J end by 1 base, with 10 bases between. The CDR3 has 15 amino acids. The CDR3 reads CASSSGQLNTGELFF. CDR3 nucleotides: TGTGCCAGCAGCTCTGGACAGTTGAACACCGGGGAGCTGTTTTTT.

V is TRBV4-2 and J is TRBJ2-3, with a tentative D call TRBD2 (6 bases). The CDR3 is 14 residues long. Trimming shortened V by 1 base and J by 1 base, and 6 bases separated the two germline ends. Germline V CDR1 and CDR2: LGHNA, YNFKEQ. CDR3 region: CASSQGEGTDTQYF. The CDR3 nucleotides are TGTGCCAGCAGCCAAGGGGAGGGCACAGATACGCAGTATTTT.

The CDR3 reads CSVDVTRGDTQYF. The CDR3 DNA reads as TGCAGCGTTGACGTAACGAGGGGGGATACGCAGTATTTT. The chain recombines TRBV29-1 with TRBJ2-3; D is perhaps TRBD1 (6 bases). Germline loops: CDR1 SQVTM, CDR2 ANQGSEA. This CDR3 spans 13 amino acids. Trimming removed 3 bases at V and 6 bases at J, with 13 bases between.

CDR3 bases: TGCGCCAGCAGGATGGCAGCGGGAGGGAAAAGCTCCTACAATGAGCAGTTCTTC. It yields the protein CASRMAAGGKSSYNEQFF. The V gene is TRBV5-1, the J gene TRBJ2-1, with TRBD2 matching over 10 bases. After removal of 5 bases from V and 0 bases from J, the junction contained 11 bases not matched to a gene. CDR1 is SGHRS and CDR2 is YFSETQ in the germline V gene. The CDR3 sequence is 18 residues long.

V and J are TRBV11-3 and TRBJ2-7; 8 bases are a match to TRBD1. The junction had 3 bases not matched to a gene; V was cut back by 5 bases and J by 3 bases. Germline values: CDR1 SGHNT, CDR2 YENEEA. The length of the CDR3 is 13 residues. CDR3 region: CASSPGQGYEQYF. The CDR3 nucleotides are TGTGCCAGCAGCCCTGGACAGGGCTACGAGCAGTACTTC. The complete variable domain, with remaining parts taken from reference TRBV11-3 and TRBJ2-7, reads EAGVVQSPRYKIIEKKQPVAFWCNPISGHNTLYWYLQNLGQGPELLIRYENEEAVDDSQLPKDRFSAERLKGVDSTLKIQPAELGDSAVYLCASSPGQGYEQYFGPGTRLTVT.

This clone was detected only once. The rearrangement links TRBV28 to TRBJ2-1, with 15 bases aligning to TRBD2. With V trimmed by 6 bases and J by 1 base, 4 bases remained unmatched. Germline values: CDR1 MDHEN, CDR2 SYDVKM. There are 17 residues in the CDR3. The DNA of the CDR3 is TGTGCCAGCAGCCAGGGACTAGCGGGAGGTTCCTACAATGAGCAGTTCTTC. Translated: CASSQGLAGGSYNEQFF.